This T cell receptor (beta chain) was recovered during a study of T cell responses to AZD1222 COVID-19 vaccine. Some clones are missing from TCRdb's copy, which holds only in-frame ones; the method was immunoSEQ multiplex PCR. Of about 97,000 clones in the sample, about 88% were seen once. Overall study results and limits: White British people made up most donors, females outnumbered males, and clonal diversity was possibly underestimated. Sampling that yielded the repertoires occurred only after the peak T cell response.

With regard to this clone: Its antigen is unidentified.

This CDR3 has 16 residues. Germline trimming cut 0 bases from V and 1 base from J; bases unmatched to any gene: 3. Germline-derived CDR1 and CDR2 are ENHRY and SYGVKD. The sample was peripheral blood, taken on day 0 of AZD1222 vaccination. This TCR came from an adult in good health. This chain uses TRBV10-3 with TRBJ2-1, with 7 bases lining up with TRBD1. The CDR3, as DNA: TGTGCCATCAGTGAGTCGACAGGGAAATCCTACAATGAGCAGTTCTTC. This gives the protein CAISESTGKSYNEQFF.